This entry lists 32 T cell receptor beta chains sequenced from one sample in a study of T-cell memory formation after mild COVID-19. TCRdb processed the 5' RACE reads anew with MiXCR; each CDR3 protein has one entry. Here the sample spans 400,000 to 550,000 distinct CDR3 sequences, more than 20% being singletons. Sequencing was carried out using PBMCs or a T cell subset sorted from them (not recorded which). The receptors derive from an adult woman who had mild COVID-19 (a few samples of this study predate the infection). Cell type and time point are not known.

The gene calls are TRBV12-3 or TRBV12-4 and TRBJ2-7; tentative D call: TRBD1 (5 bases). V was cut by 3 bases and J by 3 bases, with 15 bases left in between. The CDR3 totals 15 residues. As DNA, the CDR3 is TGTGCCAGCAGTTTCTTCAGGCAGGGATACTACGAGCAGTACTTC. Translation gives CASSFFRQGYYEQYF.

This clonotype has just a few counts. The J gene is TRBJ2-3, the V gene TRBV19; D is uncertain. This CDR3 contains 11 residues. Germline V gene data show CDR1 as LNHDA and CDR2 as SQIVND (reference sequence). Trimming shortened V by 10 bases and J by 9 bases, and 14 bases separated the two germline ends. CDR3 sequence reads: CATSTPRTQYF. The CDR3 bases are TGTGCCACTTCGACCCCGCGGACGCAGTATTTT.

This clonotype was recorded a few times. This sequence joins TRBV5-5 and TRBJ1-2; TRBD1 is a possible D gene (5 bases). V lost 3 bases and J 2 bases, leaving 11 bases between the germline ends. This CDR3 comprises 14 residues. Per the germline V gene, CDR1 is SGHKS and CDR2 is YYEKEE (reference sequence). CDR3 coding DNA: TGTGCCAGCAGCTCCGGGACGTTGAACTATGGCTACACCTTC. It specifies CASSSGTLNYGYTF.

V usage is TRBV20-1 and J usage is TRBJ2-1; 13 bases line up with TRBD2. V was clipped by 5 bases and J by 7 bases; unmatched bases: 5. CDR1 and CDR2 from the germline V gene are DFQATT and SNEGSKA (reference sequence). This CDR3 contains 14 residues. CDR3 DNA: TGCAGTGCTCCGGGACTAGCGGGGAGGAATGAGCAGTTCTTC. Its protein product is CSAPGLAGRNEQFF.

This clonotype was counted between two and nine times. The gene calls are TRBV7-2 and TRBJ2-1; TRBD2 matches 10 bases. The J segment lost 4 bases and the V segment lost 7 bases, leaving 7 bases of the junction unmatched. The CDR3 extends over 15 amino acids. Per the germline V gene, CDR1 is SGHTA and CDR2 is FQGNSA. Written as DNA, the CDR3 is TGTGCCAGCACCCCTGGGACTAGCGATTACAATGAGCAGTTCTTC. Amino acids: CASTPGTSDYNEQFF.

The rearrangement joins TRBV5-1 to TRBJ1-3; 8 nucleotides align to TRBD1. From germline, CDR1 is SGHRS and CDR2 YFSETQ. Unmatched junction bases numbered 6, after V lost 4 bases and J lost 0 bases. This CDR3 region has 16 residues. CDR3 amino acids: CASSLGTGISGNTIYF. CDR3 sequence (DNA): TGCGCCAGCAGCCTGGGGACAGGAATCTCTGGAAACACCATATATTTT.

A single count supports this clonotype. The chain links TRBV4-1 to TRBJ1-1; no clear D gene. Trimming shortened V by 0 bases and J by 6 bases, and 14 bases separated the two germline ends. The CDR3 length is 15 residues. Germline V CDR1 and CDR2: MGHRA, YSYEKL. The CDR3 loop reads CASSQEAGDYPEAFF. In nucleotides, the CDR3 is TGCGCCAGCAGCCAAGAAGCTGGCGACTACCCTGAAGCTTTCTTT.

The sample holds a few counts of this clonotype. This chain connects TRBV25-1 to TRBJ2-1; 12 bases fit TRBD2. Germline assignment: CDR1 MGHDK and CDR2 SYGVNS. The CDR3 loop spans 17 amino acids. After removal of 2 bases from V and 8 bases from J, the junction contained 10 bases not matched to a gene. CDR3 nucleotide sequence: TGTGCCAGCAGTGAAATCAATGCTAGCGGGAGGGCCTATGAGCAGTTCTTC. Amino acid sequence: CASSEINASGRAYEQFF.

The chain joins TRBV6-2 or TRBV6-3 to TRBJ2-7; either TRBD1 or TRBD2 may supply D (5 bases each). The CDR3 consists of 17 residues. Trimming took 3 bases from V and 5 from J, leaving 23 bases between them. The germline V gene encodes CDR1 MNHEY and CDR2 SVGEGT. The CDR3 region has the DNA TGTGCCAGCAGTTATTTGTTTGGGGGACCCAGTAACGACGAGCAGTACTTC. Amino acids: CASSYLFGGPSNDEQYF.

The chain employs TRBV4-2 and TRBJ1-6, with 7 bases fitting TRBD1. Trimming removed 6 bases from V and 5 bases from J; junction bases left unmatched: 7. This CDR3 spans 15 amino acids. The germline CDR1 and CDR2 sequences are LGHNA and YNFKEQ. The CDR3 region has the DNA TGTGCCAGCAGTCTCAGCGGGACAGATAATTCACCCCTCCACTTT. This sequence encodes CASSLSGTDNSPLHF.

This clonotype was detected only a few times. The chain combines TRBV11-2 with TRBJ2-7, with D uncertain. Trimming pared 4 bases from V and 5 bases from J, leaving 6 bases between. Germline CDR1 SGHAT, CDR2 FQNNGV. The CDR3 is 11 residues long. This CDR3 is CASSSGDEQYF. In nucleotides, the CDR3 is TGTGCCAGCAGCTCGGGTGACGAGCAGTACTTC.

In its sample, this clonotype was seen a few times. The chain joins TRBV29-1 to TRBJ1-1; no firm D call. Trimming cost V 6 bases and J 0 bases, with 14 bases left between them. The CDR3 runs to 14 residues. Germline CDR1 SQVTM, CDR2 ANQGSEA. CDR3 sequence: CSVMVLKMNTEAFF. CDR3 DNA sequence: TGCAGCGTGATGGTCCTTAAGATGAACACTGAAGCTTTCTTT.

This clonotype appeared a few times. The V and J genes are TRBV7-9 and TRBJ1-5; D is undetermined. CDR3 length: 14 residues. Germline CDR1 is SEHNR and CDR2 is FQNEAQ (reference sequence). The ends were cut back, 3 bases at V and 6 bases at J, with 12 bases in the middle. The DNA for the CDR3 is TGTGCCAGCAGCTTCGGCGGTGTACCTCAGCCCCAGCATTTT. Translating it yields CASSFGGVPQPQHF.

This chain uses TRBV7-6 with TRBJ2-1; 10 positions agree with TRBD2. The V and J ends lost 4 bases and 8 bases, in that order; junction bases with no gene match: 8. CDR3 length equals 15 residues. CDR1 and CDR2 (germline): SGHVS, FNYEAQ. CDR3 in DNA: TGTGCCAGCAGCTGGGGACTAGCGCAAGGGGATGAGCAGTTCTTC. Its protein is CASSWGLAQGDEQFF.

DNA of the CDR3: TGTGCCAGCAGCTCTTCCGGACTCACCGCGGAGTATTTT. This sequence encodes CASSSSGLTAEYF. The V gene is TRBV7-9, the J gene TRBJ2-3, with D perhaps TRBD2 (5 bases). Germline V CDR1 and CDR2: SEHNR, FQNEAQ (reference sequence). V was shortened by 4 bases and J by 13 bases, with 18 bases between the two germline ends. This CDR3 comprises 13 residues.

The V gene is TRBV20-1, the J gene TRBJ2-3; 8 bases match TRBD1. The CDR3 consists of 15 residues. CDR1 and CDR2 from the germline V gene are DFQATT and SNEGSKA (reference sequence). V shed 4 bases, J shed 1 base, and the junction held 7 bases outside the gene matches. CDR3 DNA sequence: TGCAGTGCTACAGGGGGCAGAATGGGCACAGATACGCAGTATTTT. Protein sequence: CSATGGRMGTDTQYF.

The rearrangement uses TRBV19 and TRBJ2-2; 11 nucleotides align to TRBD1. This CDR3 has 15 residues. V shed 4 bases, J shed 4 bases, and the junction held 2 bases outside the gene matches. Germline-derived CDR1 and CDR2 are LNHDA and SQIVND (reference sequence). The CDR3 here is CASSKDRGLTGELFF. The CDR3, as DNA: TGTGCCAGTAGTAAGGACAGGGGGCTCACCGGGGAGCTGTTTTTT.

This chain uses TRBV30 with TRBJ1-2; no definite D call. V lost 0 bases, J lost 6 bases, and 5 bases lay in between. CDR3 size: 11 residues. CDR1 and CDR2 from the germline V gene are GTSNPN and SVGIG (reference sequence). The CDR3 protein is CAWSVMDGYTF. In DNA form, the CDR3 reads TGTGCCTGGAGTGTAATGGATGGCTACACCTTC.

The rearrangement links TRBV2 to TRBJ2-1; 10 bases are shared with TRBD2. The V and J ends lost 10 bases and 6 bases, in that order; junction bases with no gene match: 9. CDR3 length equals 14 residues. The V gene's germline CDR1 is SNHLY and CDR2 FYNNEI. The DNA of the CDR3 is TGTGCCAACGAACTAGCGGGGTCGGGCAATGAGCAGTTCTTC. This sequence encodes CANELAGSGNEQFF.

This clonotype was recorded at least ten times. The junction differs from germline at one of its ends, possibly a read error. This chain joins TRBV6-2 or TRBV6-3 and TRBJ2-7; D uncertain. CDR1 is MNHEY, CDR2 SVGEGT, per germline. There are 12 residues in the CDR3. As DNA, the CDR3 is TGCGCCAGCAGCTCGCTCTCCTACGAGCAGTACTTC. Protein product: CASSSLSYEQYF.

V usage is TRBV7-9 and J usage is TRBJ2-7; D is perhaps TRBD1 (6 bases). V lost 5 bases and J 3 bases, leaving 17 bases between the germline ends. Germline-derived CDR1 and CDR2 are SEHNR and FQNEAQ (reference sequence). The CDR3 has 15 amino acids. This CDR3 is CASSHRVVTFYEQYF. The CDR3 nucleotides read TGTGCCAGCAGCCACAGGGTAGTCACCTTCTACGAGCAGTACTTC.

The rearrangement links TRBV7-9 to TRBJ2-7; D remains ambiguous. CDR1 SEHNR and CDR2 FQNEAQ come from the germline V gene (reference sequence). The CDR3 extends over 13 amino acids. V gave up 5 bases and J gave up 2 bases, with 10 bases separating them. This CDR3 is CASSTTVTYEQYF. The CDR3 DNA reads TGTGCCAGCAGCACCACCGTCACCTACGAGCAGTACTTC.

This clonotype has a handful of counts. This chain uses TRBV11-3 with TRBJ2-1; 10 positions match TRBD2. Germline V CDR1 and CDR2: SGHNT, YENEEA. The trim removed 1 base at V and 8 bases at J, leaving 5 bases unmatched. This CDR3 is built from 15 residues. The CDR3 coding sequence is TGTGCCAGCAGCTTAGGAAAGACTAGCGGGTATGAGCAGTTCTTC. Translating gives CASSLGKTSGYEQFF. The entire variable domain, with the rest obtained from reference TRBV11-3 and TRBJ2-1, is as follows: EAGVVQSPRYKIIEKKQPVAFWCNPISGHNTLYWYLQNLGQGPELLIRYENEEAVDDSQLPKDRFSAERLKGVDSTLKIQPAELGDSAVYLCASSLGKTSGYEQFFGPGTRLTVL.

The gene calls are TRBV6-1 and TRBJ2-3; 9 bases fit TRBD1. Germline V gene data show CDR1 as MNHNS and CDR2 as SASEGT. The trim removed 2 bases at V and 7 bases at J, leaving 4 bases unmatched. This CDR3 is 14 amino acids long. The chain's CDR3 is CASSEWGTGYTQYF. CDR3 DNA sequence: TGTGCCAGCAGTGAATGGGGGACAGGGTATACGCAGTATTTT.

This clonotype occurred a few times. V is TRBV9 and J is TRBJ2-1; 10 bases map to TRBD2. V gave up 0 bases and J gave up 8 bases; unmatched junction bases: 2. Germline V gives CDR1 SGDLS, CDR2 YYNGEE. The CDR3 has 14 amino acids. The CDR3 DNA reads as TGTGCCAGCAGCGTAGCAGCGGGAGGGTATGAGCAGTTCTTC. Translation: CASSVAAGGYEQFF.

V is TRBV5-5 and J is TRBJ2-7; 8 bases are a match to TRBD2. With 3 bases clipped from V and 2 bases from J, the junction kept 10 bases outside the gene matches. There are 16 residues in the CDR3. Germline V lookup: CDR1 SGHKS, CDR2 YYEKEE (reference sequence). CDR3: CASSWTGTSAPYEQYF. In DNA, the CDR3 is TGTGCCAGCAGCTGGACCGGGACTAGTGCCCCCTACGAGCAGTACTTC.

The CDR3 coding sequence is TGCGCCAGCAGCCAAGAACTTCCCATCAATGAGCAGTTCTTC. It codes for CASSQELPINEQFF. The rearrangement joins TRBV4-1 to TRBJ2-1; D gene unclear. The germline V gene has CDR1 MGHRA and CDR2 YSYEKL. The CDR3 covers 14 residues. V lost 0 bases to trimming and J lost 6 bases, with 9 bases between them.

This chain links TRBV7-9 with TRBJ1-2; 7 bases are a match to TRBD1. Per the germline V gene, CDR1 is SEHNR and CDR2 is FQNEAQ (reference sequence). The J segment lost 4 bases and the V segment lost 0 bases, leaving 11 bases of the junction unmatched. This CDR3 is 17 amino acids long. The CDR3, as DNA: TGTGCCAGCAGCTTAGCTTCGGGGCAGGGGGGGACCTATGGCTACACCTTC. This codes for CASSLASGQGGTYGYTF.

The V and J genes are TRBV7-6 and TRBJ2-2, with a possible D match to TRBD2 (7 bases). The germline V gene has CDR1 SGHVS and CDR2 FNYEAQ. Trimming left V 4 bases short and J 1 base short, with 16 bases between. There are 17 residues in the CDR3. The CDR3 is CASSSMSGGLNTGELFF. The CDR3, as DNA: TGTGCCAGCAGCTCTATGTCCGGGGGGCTGAACACCGGGGAGCTGTTTTTT.

This clonotype was detected a few times. The chain combines TRBV7-9 with TRBJ2-4; D is perhaps TRBD2 (6 bases). The V end lost 5 bases, the J end lost 2 bases, and 13 bases lay between the germline ends. The CDR3 contains 15 residues. Germline lookup yields CDR1 SEHNR and CDR2 FQNEAQ (reference sequence). This CDR3 reads CASSHLRETKNIQYF. The CDR3 nucleotides are TGTGCCAGCAGCCACCTGCGGGAAACCAAAAACATTCAGTACTTC.

The V and J genes are TRBV20-1 and TRBJ1-5, with D unclear. The CDR3 loop spans 11 amino acids. Trimming cost V 3 bases and J 8 bases, with 8 bases left between them. Germline assignment: CDR1 DFQATT and CDR2 SNEGSKA (reference sequence). This CDR3 is CSASFGEPQHF. Here the CDR3 DNA reads TGCAGTGCTAGCTTCGGGGAGCCCCAGCATTTT.

The V gene is TRBV5-1, the J gene TRBJ2-3; no reliable D call. The V gene's germline CDR1 is SGHRS and CDR2 YFSETQ. The V gene lost 1 base and the J gene lost 4 bases, with 7 bases spanning the gap. This CDR3 is 13 amino acids long. CDR3: CASSLPRADTQYF. In DNA, the CDR3 is TGCGCCAGCAGCTTGCCTAGGGCAGATACGCAGTATTTT. The full variable domain, with the rest looked up from reference TRBV5-1 and TRBJ2-3, is KAGVTQTPRYLIKTRGQQVTLSCSPISGHRSVSWYQQTPGQGLQFLFEYFSETQRNKGNFPGRFSGRQFSNSRSEMNVSTLELGDSALYLCASSLPRADTQYFGPGTRLTVL.